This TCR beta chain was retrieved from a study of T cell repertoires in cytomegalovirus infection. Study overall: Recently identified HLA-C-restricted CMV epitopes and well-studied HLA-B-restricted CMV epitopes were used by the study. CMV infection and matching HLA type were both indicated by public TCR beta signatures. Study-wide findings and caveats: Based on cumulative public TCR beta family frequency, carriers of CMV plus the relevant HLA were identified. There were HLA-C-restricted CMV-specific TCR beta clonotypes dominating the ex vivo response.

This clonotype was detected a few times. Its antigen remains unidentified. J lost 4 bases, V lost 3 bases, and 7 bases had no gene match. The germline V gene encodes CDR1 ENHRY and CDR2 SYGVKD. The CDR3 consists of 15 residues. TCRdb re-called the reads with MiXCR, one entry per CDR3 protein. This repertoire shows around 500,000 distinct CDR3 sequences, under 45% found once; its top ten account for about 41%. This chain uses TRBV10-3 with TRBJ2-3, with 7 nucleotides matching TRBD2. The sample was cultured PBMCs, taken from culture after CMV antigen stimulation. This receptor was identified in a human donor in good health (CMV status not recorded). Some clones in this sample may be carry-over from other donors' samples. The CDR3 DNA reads TGTGCCATCAGTGACTTGGCGGGAGTTGCAGATACGCAGTATTTT. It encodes CAISDLAGVADTQYF.